This TCR beta chain was captured in a study of blood T cell repertoires in COVID-19. Study-level information: From the United States, Italy and Spain came samples of acute and convalescent COVID-19. T cells, B-cell-depleted T cells, or PBMCs provided the cDNA or gDNA that served as material.

This clone was observed once. In the study's own analysis: How many nucleated cells were present was estimated from reference gene primer amplification. Sequencing used immunoSEQ multiplex PCR; TCRdb keeps in-frame clones, though not all of them. That table is the source of V, J and clone size, and D and trimming were worked out from the DNA. The sample lists some 47,000 clones, around 80% seen once, with roughly 42% in the top ten. The CDR3 spans 16 residues. Germline assignment: CDR1 SGHRS and CDR2 YFSETQ. The J segment lost 8 bases and the V segment lost 4 bases, leaving 15 bases of the junction unmatched.

The V gene is TRBV5-1, the J gene TRBJ1-2; 9 bases are a match to TRBD1. Sequencing input: peripheral blood. This clonotype was obtained from a human donor in a cohort sampled during active COVID-19. As DNA, the CDR3 is TGCGCCAGCAGCCCTCTTGATCCCGGGACAGGGAACGGCTACACCTTC. Protein: CASSPLDPGTGNGYTF.